The rows below give T cell receptor beta chains drawn from one sample of a study of cytomegalovirus exposure and HLA in healthy donors. Repertoires were generated with immunoSEQ multiplex PCR, while TCRdb's copy carries only in-frame clones and drops some. Of roughly 200,000 clones listed, roughly 79% are singletons. Specimen: PBMCs. These receptors were collected from a male donor in good health and CMV-seronegative. Both conserved end residues are part of each CDR3. The order of the fields is V gene, D gene, CDR3 length, clone size, J gene, CDR3 DNA, CDR3 protein. A D gene is named only where the DNA matches it firmly. Clone size is shown for a subset of rows, as once, few, many or a class of expanded clone.

>TRBV30|.|14|.|TRBJ1-2
TGTGCCTGGAGTGCTCCCAGGGCTCACTATGGCTACACCTTC
CAWSAPRAHYGYTF
>TRBV28|.|15|.|TRBJ2-7
TGTGCCAGCGGATCCCTACAGGGTTGGTCCTACGAGCAGTACTTC
CASGSLQGWSYEQYF
>TRBV7-2|TRBD1|14|.|TRBJ1-5
TGTGCCAGCAGCCGGACAGGGGGAGATCAGCCCCAGCATTTT
CASSRTGGDQPQHF
>TRBV11-3|.|15|.|TRBJ2-1
TGTGCCAGCAGCGCCGGTTGGAGCTCCTACAATGAGCAGTTCTTC
CASSAGWSSYNEQFF
>TRBV13|TRBD1|14|.|TRBJ2-1
TGTGCCAGCAGCCCTGGGACAGACCTCTTGAGCGGCTTCTTC
CASSPGTDLLSGFF
>TRBV6-5|TRBD1|14|once|TRBJ2-7
TGTGCCAGCAGTACACCGGGACAGCAACACGAGCAGTACTTC
CASSTPGQQHEQYF
>TRBV28|TRBD1|13|.|TRBJ1-1
TGTGCCAGCAGGCACGGACAGGGTACTGAAGCTTTCTTT
CASRHGQGTEAFF
>TRBV7-3|TRBD1|14|.|TRBJ1-2
TGTGCCAGCAGCTTAGTGGGACAGGGCTATGGCTACACCTTC
CASSLVGQGYGYTF
>TRBV6-5|.|15|.|TRBJ2-7
TGTGCCAGCAGTTGGGGATCTAGCCCGCCCTACGAGCAGTACTTC
CASSWGSSPPYEQYF
>TRBV30|TRBD2|12|.|TRBJ2-7
TGTGCCTGGAACCCTAGCGGGAGAGAGCAGTACTTC
CAWNPSGREQYF
>TRBV4-2|.|15|.|TRBJ1-5
TGTGCCAGCAGCCAAGATGCCCAGGGCAATCAGCCCCAGCATTTT
CASSQDAQGNQPQHF
>TRBV4-1|.|16|.|TRBJ2-3
TGCGCCAGCAGCCAAAACACCGGGATTATCACAGATACGCAGTATTTT
CASSQNTGIITDTQYF
>TRBV13|TRBD2|14|.|TRBJ2-3
TGTGCCAGCAGCTGGGGAGGGGACACAGATACGCAGTATTTT
CASSWGGDTDTQYF
>TRBV9|.|15|.|TRBJ2-5
TGTGCCAGCAGCGTATGGGCGGGGCCCCAAGAGACCCAGTACTTC
CASSVWAGPQETQYF
>TRBV18|TRBD1|15|few|TRBJ1-5
TGTGCCAGCTCGTCGACAGGGTTAGGCAATCAGCCCCAGCATTTT
CASSSTGLGNQPQHF
>TRBV6-5|.|14|.|TRBJ1-2
TGTGCCAGCAGATCCGCTGACAGAGCGGGTGGCTACACCTTC
CASRSADRAGGYTF
>TRBV29-1|.|11|.|TRBJ1-3
TGCAGCGTCGCGTCTGGAAACACCATATATTTT
CSVASGNTIYF
>TRBV12-5|.|12|.|TRBJ2-7
TGTGCTAGTGGTTTGTCCCTCTACGAGCAGTACTTC
CASGLSLYEQYF
>TRBV30|.|12|few|TRBJ1-5
TGTGCCTGGAGTTTCGACCGGGACACCCAGCATTTT
CAWSFDRDTQHF
>TRBV2|TRBD2|13|.|TRBJ2-7
TGTGCCAGCAGTCGACTAGCGGGGAATGAGCAGTACTTC
CASSRLAGNEQYF
>TRBV28|TRBD2|15|.|TRBJ2-1
TGTGCCAGCAGCCCAGCGGGAGGGCCTTGGAATGAGCAGTTCTTC
CASSPAGGPWNEQFF
>TRBV19|.|19|.|TRBJ1-5
TGTGCCAGTAGTATGAATAGGTTGCAGGGGAAGAATAGCAATCAGCCCCAGCATTTT
CASSMNRLQGKNSNQPQHF
>TRBV4-1|TRBD1|15|.|TRBJ2-1
TGCGCCAGCAGCCAATCCGGGACAGGGGTCAATGAGCAGTTCTTC
CASSQSGTGVNEQFF
>TRBV7-2|.|13|once|TRBJ2-1
TGTGCCAGCAGCTGGCTCTGGGGAGATGAGCAGTTCTTC
CASSWLWGDEQFF
>TRBV7-9|TRBD2|11|few|TRBJ2-5
TGTGCCAGCAGCTTAGAGGGACTAGCGAACTTC
CASSLEGLANF
>TRBV11-2|.|15|.|TRBJ1-2
TGTGCCAGCAAGTTCCGGGACTCAACCTACTATGGCTACACCTTC
CASKFRDSTYYGYTF
>TRBV28|.|14|.|TRBJ2-5
TGTGCCAGCGGGGATAGCGGCATCCAAGAGACCCAGTACTTC
CASGDSGIQETQYF
>TRBV6-6|TRBD1|14|few|TRBJ1-5
TGTGCCAGCGTCTACAGGGGGAACAATCAGCCCCAGCATTTT
CASVYRGNNQPQHF
>TRBV25-1|TRBD2|16|.|TRBJ2-5
TGTGCCAGCAGCCCGACTAGCGGGGGGCTGAGGGAGACCCAGTACTTC
CASSPTSGGLRETQYF
>TRBV15|.|15|.|TRBJ1-5
TGTGCCACCAGCAGAGTCGCAGGGGGCAATCAGCCCCAGCATTTT
CATSRVAGGNQPQHF
>TRBV29-1|.|14|.|TRBJ2-1
TGCAGCGCGAAGACGAGGGAGTTAGGCAATGAGCAGTTCTTC
CSAKTRELGNEQFF
>TRBV7-9|.|17|.|TRBJ2-1
TGTGCCAGCAGCTCCACGGTAGGGCGGGTCTCCTACAATGAGCAGTTCTTC
CASSSTVGRVSYNEQFF
>TRBV7-2|.|14|few|TRBJ2-4
TGTGCCAGCAGCCAGGGACTAGCCAAAAACATTCAGTACTTC
CASSQGLAKNIQYF
>TRBV15|TRBD2|14|.|TRBJ2-7
TGTGCCACCAGCCGTAGCGGGAGGGCCTACGAGCAGTACTTC
CATSRSGRAYEQYF
>TRBV11-2|TRBD2|16|.|TRBJ2-1
TGTGCCAGCACCAGAAGCGGGGCTCGGGGTGGGGATGAGCAGTTCTTC
CASTRSGARGGDEQFF
>TRBV6-5|.|14|.|TRBJ1-2
TGTGCCAGCAGTTATGCAGGGAGGAACTATGGCTACACCTTC
CASSYAGRNYGYTF
>TRBV2|.|16|.|TRBJ1-5
TGTGCCAGCAGTGAAACCTCAGGGTATAGCAATCAGCCCCAGCATTTT
CASSETSGYSNQPQHF
>TRBV10-3|.|17|.|TRBJ2-6
TGTGCCATCAGTGGGTCTCAGGGGTCGGGTGGGGCCAACGTCCTGACTTTC
CAISGSQGSGGANVLTF
>TRBV5-4|.|16|.|TRBJ2-1
TGTGCCAGCAGCCTCGGAGGGGACAGATACTCTGCTGAGCAGTTCTTC
CASSLGGDRYSAEQFF
>TRBV28|.|14|.|TRBJ1-4
TGTGCCAGCAGTTTACAAGGGGCGCGGGAAAAACTGTTTTTT
CASSLQGAREKLFF
>TRBV7-3|.|13|.|TRBJ2-7
TGTGCCAGCACCCGGAGCCCTTTGAGGGAGCAGTACTTC
CASTRSPLREQYF
>TRBV5-1|TRBD1|16|.|TRBJ2-1
TGCGCCAGCAGCCACGGACAGGGAAGCTCCTACAATGAGCAGTTCTTC
CASSHGQGSSYNEQFF
>TRBV11-2|TRBD1|14|.|TRBJ1-1
TGTGCCAGCAGCGGGGGACAGAGGAACACTGAAGCTTTCTTT
CASSGGQRNTEAFF
>TRBV2|TRBD2|15|.|TRBJ2-3
TGTGCCAGCAGTTTACTAGCGGGGGCCCAGGATACGCAGTATTTT
CASSLLAGAQDTQYF
>TRBV30|TRBD2|15|.|TRBJ2-1
TGTGCCTGGGTGGGAGGGGCAGGCTCCTACAATGAGCAGTTCTTC
CAWVGGAGSYNEQFF
>TRBV4-1|.|13|.|TRBJ1-1
TGCGCCAGCAGCCAAGATCTTGTCGCTGAAGCTTTCTTT
CASSQDLVAEAFF
>TRBV29-1|.|14|.|TRBJ2-3
TGCAGCGTTGCATACAGGGAAAATACAGATACGCAGTATTTT
CSVAYRENTDTQYF
>TRBV11-2|TRBD2|14|.|TRBJ2-1
TGTGCCAGCAGCGAATTAGCGGGGGGGCATGAGCAGTTCTTC
CASSELAGGHEQFF
>TRBV6-1|.|12|.|TRBJ2-3
TGTGCCAGCACTATGAACACAGATACGCAGTATTTT
CASTMNTDTQYF
>TRBV15|.|12|.|TRBJ1-2
TGTGCCACCAGCGTTGGCAACTATGGCTACACCTTC
CATSVGNYGYTF
>TRBV20-1|.|10|few|TRBJ2-3
TGCAGTGCTAGTAGAGATACGCAGTATTTT
CSASRDTQYF